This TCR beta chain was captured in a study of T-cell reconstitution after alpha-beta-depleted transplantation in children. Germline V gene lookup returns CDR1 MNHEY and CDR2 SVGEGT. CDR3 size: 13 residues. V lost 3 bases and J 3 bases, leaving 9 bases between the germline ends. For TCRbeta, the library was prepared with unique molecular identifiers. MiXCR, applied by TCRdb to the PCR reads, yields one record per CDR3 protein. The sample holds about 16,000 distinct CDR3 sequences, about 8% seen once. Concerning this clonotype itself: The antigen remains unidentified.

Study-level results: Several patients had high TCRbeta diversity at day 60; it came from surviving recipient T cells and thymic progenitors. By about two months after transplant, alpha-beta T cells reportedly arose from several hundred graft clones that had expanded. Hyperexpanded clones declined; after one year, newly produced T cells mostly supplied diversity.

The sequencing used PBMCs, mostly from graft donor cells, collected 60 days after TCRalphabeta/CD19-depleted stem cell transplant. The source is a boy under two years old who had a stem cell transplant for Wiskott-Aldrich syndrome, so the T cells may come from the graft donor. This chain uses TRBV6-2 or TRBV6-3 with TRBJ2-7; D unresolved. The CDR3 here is CASSYSGNYEQYF. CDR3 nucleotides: TGTGCCAGCAGTTATAGTGGGAACTACGAGCAGTACTTC.